The source of this T cell receptor (beta chain) is a study of T cells in Graves' hyperthyroidism and ophthalmopathy. Study observations and caveats: Ophthalmopathy, as predicted by the model, came a median about six months after the prediction.

The CDR3 totals 12 residues. Between the trimmed V and J ends, which lost 8 bases and 4 bases, there was a span of 11 bases. CDR1 is LNHDA and CDR2 is SQIVND in the germline V gene (reference sequence). This clonotype was seen many times. The antigen is not known. Amplification targeted TCR beta CDR3 regions from RNA transcripts. Using the HTBI primer set, a first-round RT-PCR was run on the TCR CDR3. TCRdb re-derived calls from the multiplex PCR reads in MiXCR, one entry per CDR3 protein. The table lists roughly 570,000 distinct CDR3 sequences, 40% to 55% of them singletons. Stable hyperthyroidism: no ophthalmopathy progression over 18 months of follow-up. Patients with uncontrolled infections, other autoimmune diseases, pregnancy or lactation were excluded.

The sequencing input was peripheral blood or thyroid tissue (not recorded which). The receptor comes from a young woman with Graves' hyperthyroidism. The gene calls are TRBV19 and TRBJ1-2; D gene ambiguous. The CDR3 coding sequence is TGTGCCAGTGAGGCGGGAGGCTATGGCTACACCTTC. Encoded protein: CASEAGGYGYTF.